Presented here are 30 T cell receptor beta chains from one specimen sequenced in a study of T cell responses to AZD1222 COVID-19 vaccine. The protocol was immunoSEQ multiplex PCR, while the TCRdb copy is restricted to in-frame clones and leaves out a portion. This table holds approximately 80,000 clones, approximately 90% found once. The sequencing here drew on peripheral blood, taken on day 0 of AZD1222 vaccination. The receptors were sampled from an adult in good health.

The chain carries TRBV10-3 and TRBJ1-1; D is possibly TRBD1 (6 bases). Germline V lookup: CDR1 ENHRY, CDR2 SYGVKD. With 4 bases removed from V and 4 bases from J, the gap between germline ends came to 13 bases. This CDR3 contains 14 residues. The CDR3 loop reads CAISVGASSTEAFF. The CDR3 nucleotides read TGTGCCATCAGTGTGGGGGCATCAAGCACTGAAGCTTTCTTT.

The chain joins TRBV25-1 to TRBJ1-4; 9 nucleotides line up with TRBD1. Trimming took 2 bases from V and 5 from J; bases not matched to a gene: 6. The CDR3 extends over 16 amino acids. Germline V gene lookup returns CDR1 MGHDK and CDR2 SYGVNS. In DNA form, the CDR3 reads TGTGCCAGCAGTGAAATTGGGGGGACAGGGAATGAAAAACTGTTTTTT. Protein sequence: CASSEIGGTGNEKLFF.

The chain has TRBV10-3 and TRBJ1-2; D is perhaps TRBD1 (6 bases). The CDR3 sequence is 13 residues long. V lost 8 bases and J lost 1, with 11 bases in between. In germline, CDR1 is ENHRY, CDR2 SYGVKD. The chain's CDR3 is CAIRDNLNYGYTF. DNA of the CDR3: TGTGCCATCCGGGACAACCTTAACTATGGCTACACCTTC.

The rearrangement links TRBV27 to TRBJ1-5, with D possibly matching TRBD1 (5 bases). From germline, CDR1 is MNHEY and CDR2 SMNVEV (reference sequence). The CDR3 extends over 14 amino acids. The V and J ends lost 3 bases and 0 bases respectively, with 6 bases between them. As DNA, the CDR3 is TGTGCCAGCAGTTTTGGGGGTAGCAATCAGCCCCAGCATTTT. It translates to CASSFGGSNQPQHF.

The J gene is TRBJ2-7, the V gene TRBV13; 9 bases are a match to TRBD1. Germline V lookup: CDR1 PRHDT, CDR2 FYEKMQ (reference sequence). The CDR3 totals 15 residues. V shed 4 bases, J shed 2 bases, and the junction held 6 bases outside the gene matches. The CDR3 sequence is CASSSQGAWAYEQYF. In DNA, the CDR3 is TGTGCCAGCAGCTCACAGGGGGCGTGGGCCTACGAGCAGTACTTC. Variable domain in full (rest from reference TRBV13 and TRBJ2-7): AAGVIQSPRHLIKEKRETATLKCYPIPRHDTVYWYQQGPGQDPQFLISFYEKMQSDKGSIPDRFSAQQFSDYHSELNMSSLELGDSALYFCASSSQGAWAYEQYFGPGTRLTVT.

V is TRBV11-1 and J is TRBJ1-2; D is unresolved. The germline V and J ends were trimmed by 6 bases and 4 bases, with 18 bases remaining between them. Germline values: CDR1 SGHAT, CDR2 FQDESV (reference sequence). The CDR3 covers 15 residues. The CDR3 protein is CASSQTAAYVYGYTF. The CDR3 DNA reads as TGTGCCAGCAGTCAGACTGCTGCCTATGTCTATGGCTACACCTTC.

This chain connects TRBV4-3 to TRBJ2-7; tentatively, D is TRBD1 (5 bases). Germline V gene sequence: CDR1 LGHNA, CDR2 YSLEER. V was cut by 0 bases and J by 2 bases, with 14 bases left in between. The CDR3 is 16 amino acids. CDR3 in DNA: TGCGCCAGCAGCCAAGATATCGGGCAGGGTGCCTACGAGCAGTACTTC. As protein: CASSQDIGQGAYEQYF.

V is TRBV15 and J is TRBJ2-7; a possible D gene is TRBD2 (6 bases). The germline V gene has CDR1 LNHNV and CDR2 YYDKDF (reference sequence). The V gene lost 3 bases and the J gene lost 1 base, with 16 bases spanning the gap. This CDR3 has 16 amino acids. The CDR3 sequence: CATSSALGRGSYEQYF. In nucleotides, the CDR3 is TGTGCCACCAGCAGCGCCCTGGGGCGGGGATCCTACGAGCAGTACTTC.

The rearrangement joins TRBV5-1 to TRBJ1-1; TRBD1 might be the D (5 bases). With 2 bases removed from V and 3 bases from J, the gap between germline ends came to 5 bases. Germline-derived CDR1 and CDR2 are SGHRS and YFSETQ. The CDR3 totals 12 residues. The CDR3, as DNA: TGCGCCAGCAGCTTAGGGGACACTGAAGCTTTCTTT. Protein product: CASSLGDTEAFF.

The V call is TRBV5-1, the J call TRBJ1-1; 7 bases match TRBD1. Germline CDR1 SGHRS, CDR2 YFSETQ. The length of the CDR3 is 17 residues. The trim removed 4 bases at V and 2 bases at J, leaving 14 bases unmatched. The chain's CDR3 is CASSTVPGRGGNTEAFF. Here the CDR3 DNA reads TGCGCCAGCAGCACCGTCCCGGGAAGAGGGGGCAACACTGAAGCTTTCTTT.

V usage is TRBV7-9 and J usage is TRBJ2-2, with TRBD2 identical over 13 bases. Germline assignment: CDR1 SEHNR and CDR2 FQNEAQ (reference sequence). The CDR3 is made up of 17 amino acids. V trimming: 5 bases; J trimming: 1 base; junction bases outside the gene matches: 4. The CDR3 sequence is CASSNRTSGGNTGELFF. The CDR3 DNA reads TGTGCCAGCAGCAATCGGACTAGCGGGGGGAACACCGGGGAGCTGTTTTTT.

V is TRBV28 and J is TRBJ1-2, with D unresolved. Germline CDR1 MDHEN, CDR2 SYDVKM. The length of the CDR3 is 14 residues. Trimming took 7 bases from V and 8 from J, leaving 20 bases between them. Here the CDR3 DNA reads TGTGCCAGCACCCCCCCCGGCGGCCCTCTAGGCTACACCTTC. Amino acids: CASTPPGGPLGYTF.

The rearrangement uses TRBV7-9 and TRBJ1-5, with D unclear. The CDR3 consists of 12 residues. Trimming removed 5 bases at V and 11 bases at J, with 13 bases between. In germline, CDR1 is SEHNR, CDR2 FQNEAQ (reference sequence). The CDR3 loop reads CASSPPGGAQHF. CDR3 in DNA: TGTGCCAGCAGCCCCCCCGGCGGGGCCCAGCATTTT. Drawing the rest from reference TRBV7-9 and TRBJ1-5, the complete variable domain is DTGVSQNPRHKITKRGQNVTFRCDPISEHNRLYWYRQTLGQGPEFLTYFQNEAQLEKSRLLSDRFSAERPKGSFSTLEIQRTEQGDSAMYLCASSPPGGAQHFGDGTRLSIL.

The CDR3 nucleotides read TGTGCCAGTAGTATAGATCGCTCAGGCTACCTTTATGGCTACACCTTC. It specifies CASSIDRSGYLYGYTF. This chain joins TRBV19 and TRBJ1-2; no clear D. The germline V and J ends were trimmed by 0 bases and 5 bases, with 16 bases remaining between them. The CDR3 length is 16 residues. Germline V lookup: CDR1 LNHDA, CDR2 SQIVND (reference sequence).

V and J are TRBV6-5 and TRBJ2-3; a weak D match, TRBD2 (5 bases). The CDR3 has 14 residues. Germline values: CDR1 MNHEY, CDR2 SVGAGI. Trimming removed 7 bases at V and 4 bases at J, with 15 bases between. CDR3 coding DNA: TGTGCCAGCACTCAAAGTCTGGGAGCAGATACGCAGTATTTT. This sequence encodes CASTQSLGADTQYF.

This chain connects TRBV4-1 to TRBJ1-1; D might be TRBD1 (6 bases). Deletions cut 3 bases from V and 8 bases from J, with 16 bases between. The CDR3 loop spans 14 amino acids. The germline CDR1 and CDR2 sequences are MGHRA and YSYEKL. As DNA, the CDR3 is TGCGCCAGCAGCCACTCTACACAAACAGGGGAAGCTTTCTTT. Translated, it gives CASSHSTQTGEAFF.

The V call is TRBV7-9, the J call TRBJ1-2; D may be TRBD1 (6 bases). Germline CDR1 reads SEHNR; CDR2 reads FQNEAQ (reference sequence). V lost 2 bases, J lost 8 bases, and 12 bases lay in between. The CDR3 is 13 amino acids. The CDR3 nucleotides are TGTGCCAGCAGCTTAAGGGGGGCGGCGGGCTACACCTTC. Protein product: CASSLRGAAGYTF. Full variable domain (rest looked up from reference TRBV7-9 and TRBJ1-2): DTGVSQNPRHKITKRGQNVTFRCDPISEHNRLYWYRQTLGQGPEFLTYFQNEAQLEKSRLLSDRFSAERPKGSFSTLEIQRTEQGDSAMYLCASSLRGAAGYTFGSGTRLTVV.

The DNA for the CDR3 is TGTGCCAGCAGTTTGGACAGGGGCAACTATGGCTACACCTTC. Protein product: CASSLDRGNYGYTF. V usage is TRBV28 and J usage is TRBJ1-2; 9 bases agree with TRBD1. Germline CDR1 and CDR2: MDHEN and SYDVKM. V was clipped by 3 bases and J by 2 bases; unmatched bases: 1. The CDR3 is made up of 14 amino acids.

The rearrangement joins TRBV6-5 to TRBJ1-5; 10 bases align to TRBD1. The CDR3 has 13 residues. Germline assignment: CDR1 MNHEY and CDR2 SVGAGI. The ends lost 7 bases at V and 6 bases at J; junction bases unmatched: 3. The CDR3: CASIRDRGQPQHF. The CDR3 region has the DNA TGTGCCAGCATCCGGGACAGGGGTCAGCCCCAGCATTTT.

This chain joins TRBV7-9 and TRBJ2-3, with 9 bases fitting TRBD2. J gave up 1 base and V 1 base, and 3 bases lay outside the gene matches. CDR1 and CDR2 from the germline V gene are SEHNR and FQNEAQ (reference sequence). The CDR3 has 16 amino acids. The chain's CDR3 is CASSLGIAGGTDTQYF. The CDR3 nucleotides are TGTGCCAGCAGCTTAGGAATAGCGGGGGGCACAGATACGCAGTATTTT.

In DNA, the CDR3 is TGTGCCAGCAGCCTGCGGGGGCCGCAAGAGACCCAGTACTTC. This codes for CASSLRGPQETQYF. V is TRBV3-1 (or the pseudogene TRBV3-2) and J is TRBJ2-5, with D tentatively TRBD2 (7 bases). CDR3 size: 14 residues. Trimming removed 4 bases at V and 2 bases at J, with 11 bases between. From germline, CDR1 is LGHDT and CDR2 YNNKEL (reference sequence).

The chain is built from TRBV25-1 and TRBJ2-3; 11 bases are shared with TRBD1. V lost 6 bases and J lost 3; bases outside the gene matches: 5. The germline V gene encodes CDR1 MGHDK and CDR2 SYGVNS. The CDR3 extends over 15 amino acids. The CDR3 DNA reads as TGTGCCAGCAGCGGAGGGGACAGGGGGACAGATACGCAGTATTTT. Translation gives CASSGGDRGTDTQYF.

CDR3 DNA: TGCGCCAGCAGCTTGGATAGGACTGAAGCTTTCTTT. The encoded protein is CASSLDRTEAFF. The rearrangement joins TRBV5-1 to TRBJ1-1; D is ambiguous. CDR3 length: 12 amino acids. Germline CDR1 reads SGHRS; CDR2 reads YFSETQ. Trimming removed 0 bases at V and 5 bases at J, with 5 bases between.

The chain employs TRBV27 and TRBJ1-2; D not certain. Germline lookup yields CDR1 MNHEY and CDR2 SMNVEV (reference sequence). V lost 6 bases and J lost 4, with 12 bases in between. This CDR3 has 13 residues. The CDR3 DNA is TGTGCCAGCAGCCCGAGCAGAAGCTATGGCTACACCTTC. Translating gives CASSPSRSYGYTF.

The chain uses TRBV7-9 and TRBJ1-1; D is unresolved. The CDR3 is 14 residues long. CDR1 and CDR2 from the germline V gene are SEHNR and FQNEAQ (reference sequence). V was shortened by 0 bases and J by 0 bases, with 5 bases between the two germline ends. For the CDR3, the DNA is TGTGCCAGCAGCTTAGCCAGATTGAACACTGAAGCTTTCTTT. Encoded protein: CASSLARLNTEAFF.

The rearrangement joins TRBV7-9 to TRBJ2-5; D is unresolved. The CDR3 sequence is 14 residues long. In germline, CDR1 is SEHNR, CDR2 FQNEAQ (reference sequence). V dropped 2 bases and J dropped 1 base, with 8 bases sitting between them. The CDR3 bases are TGTGCCAGCAGCTTATCTGTCGTCCAAGAGACCCAGTACTTC. This encodes CASSLSVVQETQYF.

The rearrangement links TRBV7-8 to TRBJ2-1; unclear D gene. This CDR3 region has 15 residues. CDR1 and CDR2 from the germline V gene are SGHVS and FQNEAQ. V was trimmed by 6 bases and J by 5 bases, leaving 17 bases between them. CDR3 in amino acids: CASRESRMKNNEQFF. CDR3 sequence (DNA): TGTGCCAGCAGAGAGAGTAGAATGAAGAACAATGAGCAGTTCTTC.

The chain uses TRBV11-2 and TRBJ2-1, with 7 bases lining up with TRBD1. The ends lost 5 bases at V and 7 bases at J; junction bases unmatched: 11. Germline-derived CDR1 and CDR2 are SGHAT and FQNNGV. The CDR3 totals 15 residues. The chain's CDR3 is CASSPEGARGNEQFF. The CDR3 DNA follows: TGTGCCAGCAGCCCCGAGGGGGCAAGGGGGAATGAGCAGTTCTTC.

The V call is TRBV18, the J call TRBJ1-1, with TRBD1 identical over 9 bases. The CDR3 covers 15 residues. Trimming cost V 0 bases and J 8 bases; bases outside gene matches: 7. The germline gives CDR1 KGHSH, CDR2 LQKENI. Written as DNA, the CDR3 is TGTGCCAGCTCACCACCAACGGGACAGGGTCGGGAAGCTTTCTTT. It encodes CASSPPTGQGREAFF.

V and J are TRBV7-9 and TRBJ1-1; D is possibly TRBD1 (5 bases). Trimming took off 0 bases at V and 11 bases at J, with 10 bases between the two ends. The CDR3 has 12 residues. Per the germline V gene, CDR1 is SEHNR and CDR2 is FQNEAQ (reference sequence). As DNA, the CDR3 is TGTGCCAGCAGCTTAGCCAGGAGGGGCGCTTTCTTT. Residues: CASSLARRGAFF.